The clone carrying this TCR beta chain came up a few times. Its antigen is not known. V shed 3 bases and J shed 4 bases, with 16 bases lying between them. The CDR3 is 15 amino acids. CDR1 SGHDT and CDR2 YYEEEE come from the germline V gene. The entry originates in a study of OX40 agonist ivuxolimab in advanced cancers. Data came from immunoSEQ multiplex PCR; TCRdb stores just in-frame clones and leaves some out. The repertoire holds over 100,000 clones, with approximately 94% as singletons. Broader study findings: The mean number of expanded clones was higher in CD8+ T cells than in CD4+.

Sequences were derived from CD4+ or CD8+ T cells sorted from blood, sampled in a trial of the OX40 agonist ivuxolimab. This sequence originates from an adult with an advanced solid tumor such as melanoma, head and neck, liver or kidney cancer. The chain joins TRBV5-6 to TRBJ1-2, with D maybe TRBD1 (5 bases). In nucleotides, the CDR3 is TGTGCCAGCAGCTACCGGGGATTGGGGCTCTATGGCTACACCTTC. As protein: CASSYRGLGLYGYTF.